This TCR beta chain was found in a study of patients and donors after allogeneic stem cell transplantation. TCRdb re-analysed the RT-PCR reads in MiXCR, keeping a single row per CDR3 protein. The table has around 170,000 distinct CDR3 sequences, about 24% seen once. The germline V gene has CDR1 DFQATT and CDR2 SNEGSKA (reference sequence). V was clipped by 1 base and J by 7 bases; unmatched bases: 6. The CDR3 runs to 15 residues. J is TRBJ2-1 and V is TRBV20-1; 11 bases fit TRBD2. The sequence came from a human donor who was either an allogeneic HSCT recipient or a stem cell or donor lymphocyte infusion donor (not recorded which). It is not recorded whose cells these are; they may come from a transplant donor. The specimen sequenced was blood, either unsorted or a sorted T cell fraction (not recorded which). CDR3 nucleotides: TGCAGTGCTAGAGTTAGCGGGGGGGCCGGGAATGAGCAGTTCTTC. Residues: CSARVSGGAGNEQFF.